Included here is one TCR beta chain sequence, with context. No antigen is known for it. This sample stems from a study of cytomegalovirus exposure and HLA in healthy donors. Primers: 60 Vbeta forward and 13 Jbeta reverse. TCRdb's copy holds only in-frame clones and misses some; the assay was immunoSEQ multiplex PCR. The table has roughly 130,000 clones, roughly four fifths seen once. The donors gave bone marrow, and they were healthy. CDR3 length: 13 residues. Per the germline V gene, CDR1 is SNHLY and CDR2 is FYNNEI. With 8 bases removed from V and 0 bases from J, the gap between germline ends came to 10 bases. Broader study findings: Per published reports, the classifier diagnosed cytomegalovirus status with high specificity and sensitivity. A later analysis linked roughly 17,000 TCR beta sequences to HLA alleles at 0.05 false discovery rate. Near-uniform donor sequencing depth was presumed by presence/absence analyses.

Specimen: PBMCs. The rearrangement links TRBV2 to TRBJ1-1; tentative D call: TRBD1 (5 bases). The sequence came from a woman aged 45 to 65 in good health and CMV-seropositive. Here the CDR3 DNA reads TGTGCCAGCGCGGGACGGATGAACACTGAAGCTTTCTTT. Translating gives CASAGRMNTEAFF.